Listed below are T cell receptor beta chains from one sample, sequenced in a study of tumor-infiltrating lymphocytes in localized non-small cell lung cancer. The repertoire was sequenced with immunoSEQ multiplex PCR; TCRdb's copy has only in-frame clones and lacks some. This sample has about 13,000 clones, with 60% to 85% found just once. Specimen: lung tumor tissue. The receptors stem from a human donor with non-small cell lung cancer. Both conserved end residues are part of each CDR3. The D gene is left open where the match is weak. Only some rows state a clone size, as once, few, many or a class for expanded clones.

once	TRBV4-3	NA	TRBJ2-1	CASSQDPGGHYNEQFF	TGCGCCAGCAGCCAAGATCCTGGTGGGCACTACAATGAGCAGTTCTTC
few	TRBV19	NA	TRBJ2-1	CASSDGEGEYNEQFF	TGTGCCAGTAGTGATGGTGAAGGGGAATACAATGAGCAGTTCTTC
NA	TRBV5-4	NA	TRBJ2-7	CASSLWQGAYEQYF	TGTGCCAGCAGCTTGTGGCAGGGAGCCTACGAGCAGTACTTC
NA	TRBV5-1	NA	TRBJ1-3	CASSLGFGNTIYF	TGCGCCAGCAGCTTGGGATTTGGAAACACCATATATTTT
medium-sized	TRBV6-5	NA	TRBJ1-2	CASSYSGLDYGYTF	TGTGCCAGCAGTTACTCGGGACTCGATTATGGCTACACCTTC
NA	TRBV4-1	NA	TRBJ1-3	CASREQVISGNTIYF	TGCGCCAGCAGGGAACAGGTGATCTCTGGAAACACCATATATTTT
NA	TRBV19	NA	TRBJ1-5	CASRDGGANNQPQHF	TGTGCCAGTAGAGACGGGGGGGCCAACAATCAGCCCCAGCATTTT
NA	TRBV6-6	NA	TRBJ1-5	CASSRGFPNQPQHF	TGTGCCAGCAGTCGGGGGTTCCCCAATCAGCCCCAGCATTTT
NA	TRBV5-3	TRBD2	TRBJ2-7	CARSLGLAGSYEQYF	TGTGCCAGAAGCTTAGGACTAGCGGGGTCCTACGAGCAGTACTTC
NA	TRBV29-1	NA	TRBJ2-1	CSAGDNEQFF	TGCAGCGCAGGGGACAATGAGCAGTTCTTC
NA	TRBV28	TRBD2	TRBJ2-4	CATWGGPAKNIQYF	TGTGCCACATGGGGGGGTCCAGCCAAAAACATTCAGTACTTC
NA	TRBV29-1	NA	TRBJ2-1	CSVAGQINEQFF	TGCAGCGTTGCAGGACAGATCAATGAGCAGTTCTTC
NA	TRBV2	TRBD1	TRBJ1-1	CAVHSGQGTMNTEAFF	TGTGCCGTCCACTCGGGACAGGGGACTATGAACACTGAAGCTTTCTTT
NA	TRBV10-3	NA	TRBJ1-4	CAISDTDREKLFF	TGTGCCATCAGTGATACCGACCGTGAAAAACTGTTTTTT
NA	TRBV4-3	NA	TRBJ1-3	CASSQDRGSGNTIYF	TGCGCCAGCAGCCAAGATCGGGGCTCTGGAAACACCATATATTTT
NA	TRBV6-1	NA	TRBJ2-7	CASKYAGQKSYEQYF	TGTGCCAGCAAATACGCGGGACAGAAGAGCTACGAGCAGTACTTC
NA	TRBV5-1	NA	TRBJ2-7	CASSKWTGTYEQYF	TGCGCCAGCAGTAAATGGACGGGTACCTACGAGCAGTACTTC
NA	TRBV6-6	TRBD1	TRBJ1-1	CASKDRGANTEAFF	TGTGCCAGCAAGGACAGGGGGGCTAACACTGAAGCTTTCTTT
NA	TRBV6-5	NA	TRBJ1-1	CASSGSVNTEAFF	TGTGCCAGCAGTGGGTCGGTGAACACTGAAGCTTTCTTT
once	TRBV18	NA	TRBJ2-7	CASSDRAGSSYEQYF	TGTGCCAGCTCAGATCGCGCGGGGAGTAGCTACGAGCAGTACTTC
few	TRBV6-5	NA	TRBJ1-5	CASSPTLQPQHF	TGTGCCAGCAGTCCCACCCTCCAGCCCCAGCATTTT
NA	TRBV5-1	NA	TRBJ1-2	CASSLEGGALNYGYTF	TGCGCCAGCAGCTTGGAAGGTGGGGCCCTTAACTATGGCTACACCTTC
NA	TRBV9	NA	TRBJ1-2	CASSVEPGYGYTF	TGTGCCAGCAGCGTAGAGCCAGGGTATGGCTACACCTTC
NA	TRBV5-1	TRBD1	TRBJ1-2	CASSPGTGGPYGYTF	TGCGCCAGCAGCCCGGGGACAGGGGGCCCCTATGGCTACACCTTC
once	TRBV10-1	NA	TRBJ2-3	CASSENRFPYTQYF	TGCGCCAGCAGTGAGAATCGTTTTCCATATACGCAGTATTTT
NA	TRBV4-3	TRBD1	TRBJ1-1	CASSPRQGTEAFF	TGCGCCAGCAGCCCGAGACAGGGCACTGAAGCTTTCTTT
NA	TRBV19	TRBD2	TRBJ2-3	CASGGGRVADTQYF	TGTGCCAGTGGTGGCGGGAGGGTTGCAGATACGCAGTATTTT
NA	TRBV7-2	NA	TRBJ1-3	CASSLAGAGNTIYF	TGTGCCAGCAGCTTAGCAGGGGCTGGAAACACCATATATTTT
NA	TRBV4-3	TRBD2	TRBJ2-5	CASSQDWRTSGRPETQYF	TGCGCCAGCAGCCAAGATTGGCGGACTAGCGGGAGGCCAGAGACCCAGTACTTC
NA	TRBV27	NA	TRBJ2-7	CASSLIGEDEQYF	TGTGCCAGCAGTTTAATAGGGGAGGACGAGCAGTACTTC
NA	TRBV14	NA	TRBJ1-2	CASSQSPSQRGPYGYTF	TGTGCCAGCAGCCAATCCCCCTCCCAACGGGGGCCCTATGGCTACACCTTC
NA	TRBV4-3	NA	TRBJ1-2	CASSHERNYGYTF	TGCGCCAGCAGCCACGAGAGGAACTATGGCTACACCTTC
NA	TRBV5-1	NA	TRBJ1-4	CASREVAANEKLFF	TGCGCCAGCAGGGAAGTGGCTGCAAATGAAAAACTGTTTTTT
NA	TRBV21-1	NA	TRBJ1-4	CASSPRRAGDPTNEKLFF	TGTGCCAGCAGCCCCCGCAGGGCAGGGGATCCAACTAATGAAAAACTGTTTTTT
NA	TRBV6-1	NA	TRBJ1-2	CASSAGPYMAAYTF	TGTGCCAGCAGTGCTGGACCCTATATGGCTGCCTACACCTTC
once	TRBV21-1	NA	TRBJ2-3	CASSKTPLGTASTDTQYF	TGTGCCAGCAGCAAAACCCCTCTGGGGACAGCTAGCACAGATACGCAGTATTTT
once	TRBV7-9	TRBD2	TRBJ2-3	CASSFGLAGTDTQYF	TGTGCCAGCAGCTTCGGACTAGCGGGAACAGATACGCAGTATTTT
NA	TRBV6-5	TRBD1	TRBJ2-3	CASSWRTGRTDTQYF	TGTGCCAGCAGTTGGCGGACAGGGCGCACAGATACGCAGTATTTT
NA	TRBV15	NA	TRBJ1-6	CATSRANHQGKGSPLHF	TGTGCCACCAGCAGGGCCAACCATCAGGGGAAGGGGTCACCCCTCCACTTT
once	TRBV14	TRBD1	TRBJ1-2	CASSQERIRQGYGYTF	TGTGCCAGCAGCCAAGAGAGGATTAGACAGGGGTATGGCTACACCTTC
NA	TRBV28	NA	TRBJ2-7	CASKAQTYEQYF	TGTGCCAGCAAGGCGCAAACCTACGAGCAGTACTTC
NA	TRBV5-1	TRBD1	TRBJ1-2	CASSLVEGALWYGYTF	TGCGCCAGCAGCTTGGTGGAGGGGGCGCTATGGTATGGCTACACCTTC
NA	TRBV6-5	NA	TRBJ1-2	CASSPLEGYTF	TGTGCCAGCAGTCCTCTGGAGGGCTACACCTTC
NA	TRBV7-6	TRBD1	TRBJ1-1	CASSLTGDEAFF	TGTGCCAGCAGCTTAACAGGGGACGAAGCTTTCTTT
once	TRBV30	TRBD1	TRBJ2-7	CAWSDRGEQYF	TGTGCCTGGAGTGACAGGGGCGAGCAGTACTTC
NA	TRBV7-2	TRBD1	TRBJ1-5	CASSSDRGSNQPQHF	TGTGCCAGCAGCTCGGACAGGGGGAGCAATCAGCCCCAGCATTTT
NA	TRBV6-4	TRBD1	TRBJ2-7	CASTDRAYEQYF	TGTGCCAGTACCGACAGGGCCTACGAGCAGTACTTC
NA	TRBV7-8	NA	TRBJ2-5	CASSLAQGRGETQYF	TGTGCCAGCAGCTTAGCTCAGGGCAGGGGTGAGACCCAGTACTTC
NA	TRBV4-1	NA	TRBJ1-2	CASSQVRGYGYTF	TGCGCCAGCAGCCAAGTACGGGGCTATGGCTACACCTTC
NA	TRBV27	NA	TRBJ2-7	CASSLSLLSYEQYF	TGTGCCAGCAGTTTAAGTCTACTAAGCTACGAGCAGTACTTC
NA	TRBV29-1	TRBD1	TRBJ2-6	CSVRGGQGSFSGANVLTF	TGCAGCGTTAGGGGCGGACAGGGATCCTTCTCTGGGGCCAACGTCCTGACTTTC
NA	TRBV5-1	NA	TRBJ1-2	CASSLDRNYGYTF	TGCGCCAGCAGCTTGGACAGAAACTATGGCTACACCTTC
few	TRBV19	NA	TRBJ1-1	CASSTRAPGHTEAFF	TGTGCCAGTAGTACGAGGGCCCCCGGGCACACTGAAGCTTTCTTT
NA	TRBV2	NA	TRBJ2-7	CASSEGTFSVQYF	TGTGCCAGCAGTGAAGGGACATTCAGTGTGCAGTACTTC
NA	TRBV6-5	NA	TRBJ2-4	CASSQIKGLKNIQYF	TGTGCCAGCAGCCAAATCAAAGGACTGAAAAACATTCAGTACTTC